The 27 T cell receptor beta chains reported below all come from one sample, sequenced in a study of cytomegalovirus exposure and HLA in healthy donors. The PCR ran on 60 Vbeta and 13 Jbeta primers. TCRdb's table, derived via immunoSEQ multiplex PCR, lists solely in-frame clones and lacks some. The data show under 200,000 clones, approximately 84% seen once. The sequenced material came from PBMCs. All receptors come from a boy younger than 10 in good health and CMV-seronegative.

The chain couples TRBV6-5 to TRBJ1-2; weak D call: TRBD1 (5 bases). Germline V gene data show CDR1 as MNHEY and CDR2 as SVGAGI. This CDR3 region has 15 residues. Between the trimmed V and J ends, which lost 9 bases and 0 bases, there was a span of 17 bases. The CDR3 DNA reads as TGTGCCAGTGGACGGGGGGGAAAAGCTAACTATGGCTACACCTTC. Its translation: CASGRGGKANYGYTF.

The genes are TRBV6-5 and TRBJ2-2; weak D call: TRBD1 (6 bases). V lost 6 bases and J lost 8, with 10 bases in between. Germline V gene lookup returns CDR1 MNHEY and CDR2 SVGAGI. The CDR3 loop spans 12 amino acids. CDR3 DNA: TGTGCCAGCAGGCCAGGGGCTGGGGAGCTGTTTTTT. Its translation: CASRPGAGELFF.

This clone was found once. This rearrangement joins TRBV19 to TRBJ1-1, with D unresolved. Trimming stripped 3 bases from V and 6 bases from J, with 8 bases between. This CDR3 region has 12 residues. The germline V gene has CDR1 LNHDA and CDR2 SQIVND (reference sequence). The CDR3 loop reads CASSIGLAEAFF. The CDR3 nucleotides are TGTGCCAGTAGTATCGGACTTGCTGAAGCTTTCTTT.

J is TRBJ2-3 and V is TRBV5-1; D possibly corresponds to TRBD1 (6 bases). The CDR3 has 14 residues. The V gene's germline CDR1 is SGHRS and CDR2 YFSETQ. V shed 4 bases and J shed 1 base, with 10 bases lying between them. CDR3 loop: CASSPRTGTDTQYF. CDR3 in DNA: TGCGCCAGCAGCCCCAGGACAGGCACAGATACGCAGTATTTT.

V usage is TRBV5-6 and J usage is TRBJ1-2; TRBD1 matches 7 bases. This CDR3 has 15 residues. Germline loops: CDR1 SGHDT, CDR2 YYEEEE. Trimming removed 0 bases from V and 3 bases from J; junction bases left unmatched: 5. The CDR3: CASSLGPGGDYGYTF. The CDR3, as DNA: TGTGCCAGCAGCTTGGGTCCAGGGGGTGACTATGGCTACACCTTC. The variable domain in full, completed from reference TRBV5-6 and TRBJ1-2, reads DAGVTQSPTHLIKTRGQQVTLRCSPKSGHDTVSWYQQALGQGPQFIFQYYEEEERQRGNFPDRFSGHQFPNYSSELNVNALLLGDSALYLCASSLGPGGDYGYTFGSGTRLTVV.

This clone was recorded only once. The chain links TRBV18 to TRBJ2-3; D is uncertain. CDR1 and CDR2 (germline): KGHSH, LQKENI. CDR3 length: 16 residues. Trimming shortened V by 4 bases and J by 5 bases, and 19 bases separated the two germline ends. Written as DNA, the CDR3 is TGTGCCAGCTCACGCGTGAGAGCCCCTGAGGTAGATACGCAGTATTTT. Encoded protein: CASSRVRAPEVDTQYF.

The J gene is TRBJ2-3, the V gene TRBV10-1; D is undetermined. Germline V gene sequence: CDR1 WNHNN, CDR2 SYGVQD (reference sequence). The V gene lost 6 bases and the J gene lost 4 bases, with 5 bases spanning the gap. The CDR3 runs 11 residues. CDR3 DNA sequence: TGCGCCAGCAGCAACTCAGATACGCAGTATTTT. Amino acids: CASSNSDTQYF.

The chain combines TRBV19 with TRBJ2-6, with TRBD1 as a possible D gene (5 bases). V was clipped by 11 bases and J by 0 bases, with 14 bases between them. The CDR3 covers 15 residues. Germline V gives CDR1 LNHDA, CDR2 SQIVND (reference sequence). Here the CDR3 DNA reads TGTGCCTGCAGACAGTCAACCTCTGGGGCCAACGTCCTGACTTTC. Protein sequence: CACRQSTSGANVLTF.

This sequence joins TRBV4-2 and TRBJ2-1, with 10 bases matching TRBD2. The germline V gene encodes CDR1 LGHNA and CDR2 YNFKEQ. The CDR3 covers 16 residues. With 3 bases clipped from V and 1 base from J, the junction kept 3 bases outside the gene matches. This CDR3 reads CASSQLLAGSYNEQFF. The CDR3 coding sequence is TGTGCCAGCAGCCAGCTACTAGCGGGGTCCTACAATGAGCAGTTCTTC.

The V gene is TRBV7-9, the J gene TRBJ2-5; D ambiguous. With 5 bases removed from V and 5 bases from J, the gap between germline ends came to 6 bases. There are 11 residues in the CDR3. In germline, CDR1 is SEHNR, CDR2 FQNEAQ (reference sequence). Written as DNA, the CDR3 is TGTGCCAGCAGCCCTGCGGAGACCCAGTACTTC. Its protein product is CASSPAETQYF.

This clone has only a few counts. The chain couples TRBV7-7 to TRBJ2-1, with 7 bases that match TRBD1. Germline V gives CDR1 SSHAT, CDR2 FNYEAQ (reference sequence). The CDR3 runs 15 residues. V lost 5 bases to trimming and J lost 5 bases; unmatched junction nucleotides: 9. The CDR3 here is CASSPYGTDHNEQFF. CDR3 nucleotide sequence: TGTGCCAGCAGCCCCTACGGGACAGACCACAATGAGCAGTTCTTC.

The genes are TRBV5-8 and TRBJ2-1; D not certain. Germline CDR1 reads SGHTS; CDR2 reads YDEGEE. CDR3 size: 13 residues. Trimming removed 4 bases from V and 5 bases from J, with 10 bases in between. The CDR3 DNA follows: TGTGCCAGCAGCGTTCCCCCCGACAATGAGCAGTTCTTC. Encoded protein: CASSVPPDNEQFF.

This clone was recorded a few times. The chain has TRBV6-5 and TRBJ2-7; a weak D match, TRBD2 (6 bases). V lost 0 bases, J lost 0 bases, and 12 bases lay in between. The length of the CDR3 is 16 residues. Germline V gene lookup returns CDR1 MNHEY and CDR2 SVGAGI. This CDR3 is CASSYSGGDFSYEQYF. CDR3 DNA sequence: TGTGCCAGCAGTTACTCAGGCGGGGACTTCTCCTACGAGCAGTACTTC.

The chain recombines TRBV27 with TRBJ2-5, with TRBD2 identical over 12 bases. V trimming: 6 bases; J trimming: 6 bases; junction bases outside the gene matches: 5. Germline CDR1 MNHEY, CDR2 SMNVEV (reference sequence). This CDR3 spans 14 amino acids. CDR3 nucleotide sequence: TGTGCCAGCAGGAGACTAGCGGGAGTTCAGACCCAGTACTTC. This encodes CASRRLAGVQTQYF.

The chain carries TRBV18 and TRBJ2-1, with D possibly TRBD1 on 6 matching bases. V gave up 4 bases and J gave up 7 bases, with 20 bases separating them. Germline V lookup: CDR1 KGHSH, CDR2 LQKENI. CDR3 length: 16 amino acids. CDR3 residues: CASSQHRDKVDNEQFF. The CDR3 nucleotides read TGTGCCAGCTCACAACACCGGGACAAGGTGGATAATGAGCAGTTCTTC.

In this sample, this clone turned up a few times. The rearrangement joins TRBV7-8 to TRBJ1-1; no definite D call. Per the germline V gene, CDR1 is SGHVS and CDR2 is FQNEAQ. V gave up 5 bases and J gave up 7 bases, with 5 bases separating them. This CDR3 region has 10 residues. CDR3 sequence: CASSIGEAFF. Here the CDR3 DNA reads TGTGCCAGCAGCATCGGTGAAGCTTTCTTT.

The chain is built from TRBV14 and TRBJ1-2; D call uncertain. CDR1 and CDR2 from the germline V gene are SGHDN and FVKESK. The germline V and J ends were trimmed by 0 bases and 4 bases, with 6 bases remaining between them. The CDR3 has 13 residues. The CDR3 DNA is TGTGCCAGCAGCCAAGAAACACCCTATGGCTACACCTTC. It codes for CASSQETPYGYTF.

This clone was found once. The chain carries TRBV25-1 and TRBJ2-7, with a weak D call TRBD2 (6 bases). The V end was cut by 4 bases, the J end by 0 bases, with 10 bases between. CDR3 size: 14 residues. Germline V CDR1 and CDR2: MGHDK, SYGVNS. The chain's CDR3 is CASSGREASYEQYF. The CDR3 DNA follows: TGTGCCAGCAGTGGTAGGGAGGCCTCCTACGAGCAGTACTTC.

The chain carries TRBV5-6 and TRBJ1-5; D perhaps matches TRBD1 (5 bases). There are 15 residues in the CDR3. Germline CDR1 SGHDT, CDR2 YYEEEE. The V and J ends lost 3 bases and 2 bases respectively, with 12 bases between them. The CDR3 nucleotides are TGTGCCAGCAGCTCCGTGGCACAGGGCAATCAGCCCCAGCATTTT. Its protein is CASSSVAQGNQPQHF.

The sample holds one count of this clone. This chain uses TRBV5-1 with TRBJ2-5, with 8 bases matching TRBD1. V shed 4 bases, J shed 5 bases, and the junction held 10 bases outside the gene matches. Germline V gene sequence: CDR1 SGHRS, CDR2 YFSETQ. This CDR3 spans 15 amino acids. The CDR3 spells CASSVGQGVRETQYF. The DNA of the CDR3 is TGCGCCAGCAGCGTCGGACAGGGTGTCAGGGAGACCCAGTACTTC.

V gene TRBV18 combines with J gene TRBJ2-1; 9 bases fit TRBD2. The CDR3 consists of 17 residues. V lost 0 bases to trimming and J lost 8 bases; unmatched junction nucleotides: 11. Germline assignment: CDR1 KGHSH and CDR2 LQKENI. The CDR3 region has the DNA TGTGCCAGCTCACCACCTCCCTCGAGCGGGAGGTACCATGAGCAGTTCTTC. Amino acid sequence: CASSPPPSSGRYHEQFF. The complete variable domain, with remaining parts taken from reference TRBV18 and TRBJ2-1, reads NAGVMQNPRHLVRRRGQEARLRCSPMKGHSHVYWYRQLPEEGLKFMVYLQKENIIDESGMPKERFSAEFPKEGPSILRIQQVVRGDSAAYFCASSPPPSSGRYHEQFFGPGTRLTVL.

The chain carries TRBV7-9 and TRBJ2-7; D perhaps matches TRBD2 (6 bases). CDR1 and CDR2 (germline): SEHNR, FQNEAQ (reference sequence). V lost 6 bases and J lost 4, with 19 bases in between. The CDR3 runs to 15 residues. CDR3 in amino acids: CASSGEVGARYEQYF. CDR3 in DNA: TGTGCCAGCAGTGGGGAGGTAGGGGCACGGTACGAGCAGTACTTC.

The gene calls are TRBV6-4 and TRBJ2-6, with D tentatively TRBD2 (5 bases). The CDR3 is 15 residues long. The V end was cut by 5 bases, the J end by 3 bases, with 11 bases between. Germline assignment: CDR1 MRHNA and CDR2 SNTAGT. CDR3 in DNA: TGTGCCAGCAGTCGGGTGAGGGTTGGGGCCAACGTCCTGACTTTC. It codes for CASSRVRVGANVLTF.

V gene TRBV5-1 combines with J gene TRBJ2-7, with a weak D call TRBD1 (7 bases). V lost 1 base, J lost 4 bases, and 12 bases lay in between. The CDR3 has 14 residues. Germline V gene sequence: CDR1 SGHRS, CDR2 YFSETQ. The CDR3 loop is CASSLSAGGYEQYF. The CDR3 DNA follows: TGCGCCAGCAGCTTGTCGGCAGGGGGGTACGAGCAGTACTTC.

The chain carries TRBV15 and TRBJ2-3; D is possibly TRBD2 (6 bases). The CDR3 consists of 14 residues. V gave up 1 base and J gave up 4 bases, with 9 bases separating them. The V gene's germline CDR1 is LNHNV and CDR2 YYDKDF (reference sequence). The DNA of the CDR3 is TGTGCCACCAGCAGAGGGGAGGCCTCAGATACGCAGTATTTT. Translation gives CATSRGEASDTQYF. The whole variable domain, remainder taken from reference TRBV15 and TRBJ2-3, is DAMVIQNPRYQVTQFGKPVTLSCSQTLNHNVMYWYQQKSSQAPKLLFHYYDKDFNNEADTPDNFQSRRPNTSFCFLDIRSPGLGDTAMYLCATSRGEASDTQYFGPGTRLTVL.

The J gene is TRBJ2-3, the V gene TRBV5-1; D is unclear. The V and J ends lost 0 bases and 2 bases respectively, with 7 bases between them. The CDR3 totals 14 residues. The V gene's germline CDR1 is SGHRS and CDR2 YFSETQ. CDR3 sequence: CASSLVVDTDTQYF. The CDR3 nucleotides are TGCGCCAGCAGCTTGGTTGTAGACACAGATACGCAGTATTTT.

This clone was counted a single time. The V and J genes are TRBV23-1 and TRBJ2-3; 14 nucleotides align to TRBD2. TRBV23-1 is placed among ORFs of uncertain function. This CDR3 region has 19 residues. The V gene end was trimmed by 0 bases and the J gene end by 6 bases; junction bases not matched to a gene: 11. The CDR3 is CASSQSVGGGLAGEDTQYF. CDR3 sequence (DNA): TGCGCCAGCAGTCAATCAGTAGGGGGGGGACTAGCGGGAGAGGATACGCAGTATTTT.